This record covers a single TCR beta chain. Looked up from germline, CDR1 is MNHEY and CDR2 is SMNVEV (reference sequence). V lost 8 bases and J 4 bases, leaving 14 bases between the germline ends. The CDR3 has 14 amino acids. Only in-frame clones appear in the TCRdb table, and some are missing; sequencing was by immunoSEQ multiplex PCR. The sample holds roughly 640,000 clones, roughly 97% seen once. The data were obtained in a study of shared clonotypes between healthy human individuals. The sample comprised naive CD4+ T cells sorted from blood. Subset indicated: CD45RA+ positively selected. The gene calls are TRBV27 and TRBJ2-2; D perhaps matches TRBD2 (6 bases). This clonotype originated in a woman aged 25-40 years in good health. The CDR3 is CASSFGRGTGELFF. The CDR3 DNA is TGTGCCAGCTCGTTCGGGAGAGGCACCGGGGAGCTGTTTTTT.